Listed below are T cell receptor beta chains from one sample, sequenced in a study of T-cell reconstitution after alpha-beta-depleted transplantation in children. TCRdb analysed the PCR reads with MiXCR anew, one entry per CDR3 protein. The repertoire consists of about 350,000 distinct CDR3 sequences, with roughly 15% occurring once and the leading ten covering about 41%. The starting material was PBMCs, mostly from graft donor cells, obtained 360 days after TCRalphabeta/CD19-depleted stem cell transplant. Receptors were obtained from a male patient between 2 and 10 years old who had a stem cell transplant for acute lymphoblastic leukemia, so the T cells may come from the graft donor. CDR3s include the opening cysteine and the closing phenylalanine or tryptophan. The order of the fields is CDR3 DNA, CDR3 protein, V gene, D gene, clone size, J gene. The D gene is left open where the match is weak. Not all rows give a size; the values are once, few, many and, for expanded clones, a class.

TGTGCCAGCAGCCCGGGACTCTCCTCCTACAATGAGCAGTTCTTC,CASSPGLSSYNEQFF,TRBV4-2,NA,many,TRBJ2-1
TGCGCCAGCAGCCAAGATTGGGTTAGGTGGGCAGGACCGAGCTCCTATAATTCACCCCTCCACTTT,CASSQDWVRWAGPSSYNSPLHF,TRBV4-1,NA,few,TRBJ1-6
TGCAGCGTTCACATCCGGCGGGAGGGCCGCAATGAGCAGTTCTTC,CSVHIRREGRNEQFF,TRBV29-1,TRBD2,NA,TRBJ2-1
TGTGCCAGCAGTTTAGCCACCTACGAGCAGTACTTC,CASSLATYEQYF,TRBV12-3/TRBV12-4,NA,NA,TRBJ2-7
TGTGCCAGCAGTCTCAGACAGCGAAGCTCTGGAAACACCATATATTTT,CASSLRQRSSGNTIYF,TRBV6-2/TRBV6-3,NA,few,TRBJ1-3
TGTGCCAGCAGTTACACACAGGGTACAGATACGCAGTATTTT,CASSYTQGTDTQYF,TRBV6-5,NA,many,TRBJ2-3
TGTGCCAGCAGCAGGCGACTAGCGGGAGGGGGAGAAAATGAGCAGTTCTTC,CASSRRLAGGGENEQFF,TRBV7-9,TRBD2,NA,TRBJ2-1
TGTGCCACGGGAGAAGGGGTAACGACTAATGAAAAACTGTTTTTT,CATGEGVTTNEKLFF,TRBV7-2,NA,few,TRBJ1-4
TGTGCCACCAGCGACAGGGATACTGACAATGAGCAGTTCTTC,CATSDRDTDNEQFF,TRBV15,TRBD1,few,TRBJ2-1
TGTGCCAGCAGCCGCACCGGGACAGAGCAGTTCTTC,CASSRTGTEQFF,TRBV7-6,NA,NA,TRBJ2-1
TGTGCCAGCAGCCCACTGCCCGGGACGGACTACACCGGGGAGCTGTTTTTT,CASSPLPGTDYTGELFF,TRBV7-9,NA,many,TRBJ2-2
TGCAGCGTTGTAGCGTGGACCGGGGAGCTGTTTTTT,CSVVAWTGELFF,TRBV29-1,NA,many,TRBJ2-2
TGTGCCAGCAGGTATCCTAGTGGCGATGAGCAGTTCTTC,CASRYPSGDEQFF,TRBV5-6,NA,few,TRBJ2-1
TGCAGTGCTAGCTCTTCGGGCGGCACAGATACGCAGTATTTT,CSASSSGGTDTQYF,TRBV20-1,NA,NA,TRBJ2-3
TGTGCCAGCAGTTACGCGGGGCCATCGGAGGGCTACGAGCAGTACTTC,CASSYAGPSEGYEQYF,TRBV6-5,NA,NA,TRBJ2-7
TGTGCCAGCAGTTTGCTCCAGGGCGAGCAGTACTTC,CASSLLQGEQYF,TRBV28,NA,few,TRBJ2-7
TGCAGTGCGGCAGGGGTAAGGGAGACCCAGTACTTC,CSAAGVRETQYF,TRBV20-1,NA,few,TRBJ2-5
TGCGCCAGCAGTACTCAGGGGACAGTGAACACTGAAGCTTTCTTT,CASSTQGTVNTEAFF,TRBV5-1,TRBD1,few,TRBJ1-1
TGCGCCAGCAGCTGGGCGGGCCCCAACACCGGGGAGCTGTTTTTT,CASSWAGPNTGELFF,TRBV5-1,NA,few,TRBJ2-2
TGTGCCAGCAGCCAAGATAGGAACAGGGGTCGGACCGGGGAGCTGTTTTTT,CASSQDRNRGRTGELFF,TRBV4-2,TRBD1,few,TRBJ2-2
TGTGCCAGCAGAAGAGGAAGAATCACAGATACGCAGTATTTT,CASRRGRITDTQYF,TRBV28,NA,few,TRBJ2-3
TGCAGTGCTAAACACAGGGATGGGGTCTACGAGCAGTACTTC,CSAKHRDGVYEQYF,TRBV20-1,NA,few,TRBJ2-7
TGTGCCAGCAGTTACCGAGGGGGTACCGGGAACACTGAAGCTTTCTTT,CASSYRGGTGNTEAFF,TRBV6-5,NA,NA,TRBJ1-1
TGTGCCTGGAGGGGGACAGGAGGCAACGAGCAGTACTTC,CAWRGTGGNEQYF,TRBV30,TRBD1,NA,TRBJ2-7
TGTGCCAGCAGCCAATACAGGTCGATACTCGAGCAGTACTTC,CASSQYRSILEQYF,TRBV3-1,NA,many,TRBJ2-7
TGTGCCAGCAGTCTAGCGGGAGGTTCCGGGCTTGTGCAGTTCTTC,CASSLAGGSGLVQFF,TRBV6-1,TRBD2,few,TRBJ2-1
TGTGCCAGCACCTCAGGGGCAAATCAGCCCCAGCATTTT,CASTSGANQPQHF,TRBV12-3/TRBV12-4,NA,many,TRBJ1-5
TGCAGCGTTGAATGGCGGGAGGGCCTTCGGAACATTCAGTACTTC,CSVEWREGLRNIQYF,TRBV29-1,TRBD2,many,TRBJ2-4
TGTGCCTGGAGTGAGGCCGGTATTGGGACCCAGTACTTC,CAWSEAGIGTQYF,TRBV30,NA,NA,TRBJ2-5
TGTGCCAGCAGCGTAGATAGTCTCGTGGCGGAGCAGTACTTC,CASSVDSLVAEQYF,TRBV9,NA,many,TRBJ2-7
TGCGCCAGCAGCCAAGCGGTGACTAGCGGGAGGGCCCTGCAGTTCTTC,CASSQAVTSGRALQFF,TRBV4-3,TRBD2,NA,TRBJ2-1